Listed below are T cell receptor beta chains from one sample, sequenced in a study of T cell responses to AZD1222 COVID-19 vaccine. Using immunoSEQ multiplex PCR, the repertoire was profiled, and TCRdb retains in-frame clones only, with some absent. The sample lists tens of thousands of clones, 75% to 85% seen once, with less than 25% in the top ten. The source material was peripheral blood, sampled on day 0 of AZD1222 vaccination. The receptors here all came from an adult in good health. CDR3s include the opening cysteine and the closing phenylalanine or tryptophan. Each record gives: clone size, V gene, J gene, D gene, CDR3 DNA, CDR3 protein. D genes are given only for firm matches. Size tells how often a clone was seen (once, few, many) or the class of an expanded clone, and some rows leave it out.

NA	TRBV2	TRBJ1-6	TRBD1	TGTGCCAGCAGCAGTGAGACAGGGGTCGGGTCACCCCTCCACTTT	CASSSETGVGSPLHF
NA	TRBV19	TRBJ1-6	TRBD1	TGTGCCAGTAGTATCGGGACAGGGGGTTCACCCCTCCACTTT	CASSIGTGGSPLHF
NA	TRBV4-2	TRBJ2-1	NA	TGTGCCAGCAGCCAAGTGGTGGGGGGCGATGAGCAGTTCTTC	CASSQVVGGDEQFF
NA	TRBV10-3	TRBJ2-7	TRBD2	TGTGCCATCAACTCCGGCGGGAGTTCTTACGAGCAGTACTTC	CAINSGGSSYEQYF
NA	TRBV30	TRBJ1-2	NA	TGTGCCTGGAGCTCGAGGACAGTGGCTTATGGCTACACCTTC	CAWSSRTVAYGYTF
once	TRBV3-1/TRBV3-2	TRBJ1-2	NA	TGTGCCAGCAGCGACCGGCCTAACTATGGCTACACCTTC	CASSDRPNYGYTF
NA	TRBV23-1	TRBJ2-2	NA	TGCGCCAGCAGTCAATGGGTAGCGGCTAACACCGGGGAGCTGTTTTTT	CASSQWVAANTGELFF
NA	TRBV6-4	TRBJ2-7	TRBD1	TGTGCCAGCCGGACAGGGGGCGGCTACGAGCAGTACTTC	CASRTGGGYEQYF
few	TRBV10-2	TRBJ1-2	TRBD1	TGCGCCAGCACTACGACAGGGGACTATGGCTACACCTTC	CASTTTGDYGYTF
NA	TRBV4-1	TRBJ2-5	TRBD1	TGCGCCAGCAGCCTAGAATCAGACAGGGCTGTGAAGACCCAGTACTTC	CASSLESDRAVKTQYF